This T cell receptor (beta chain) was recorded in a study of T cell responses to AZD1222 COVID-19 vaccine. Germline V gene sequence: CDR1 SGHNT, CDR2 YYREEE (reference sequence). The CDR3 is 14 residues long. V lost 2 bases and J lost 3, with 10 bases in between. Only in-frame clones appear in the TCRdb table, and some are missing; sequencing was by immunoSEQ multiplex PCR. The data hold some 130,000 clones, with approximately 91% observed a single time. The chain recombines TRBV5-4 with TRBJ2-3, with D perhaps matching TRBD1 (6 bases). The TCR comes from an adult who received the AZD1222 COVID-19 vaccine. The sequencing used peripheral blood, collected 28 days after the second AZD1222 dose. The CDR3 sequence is CASSFPGATDTQYF. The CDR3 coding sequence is TGTGCCAGCAGCTTCCCAGGGGCAACAGATACGCAGTATTTT.